Each of the 7 T cell receptor beta chains below was sequenced from the same sample in a study of CD4+ T cells in melanoma. Libraries were prepared by immunoSEQ multiplex PCR; TCRdb keeps only in-frame clonotypes and omits some of them. The data hold around 7,100 clones, with roughly 50% observed a single time. What was sequenced was cells from a culture (not recorded whether cultured in vitro). The receptors derive from a human donor with melanoma.

This rearrangement joins TRBV19 to TRBJ2-7; TRBD1 is a possible D gene (6 bases). Trimming removed 4 bases from V and 3 bases from J, with 10 bases in between. Germline CDR1 reads LNHDA; CDR2 reads SQIVND (reference sequence). The CDR3 consists of 13 residues. This CDR3 reads CASSTGTIYEQYF. DNA for the CDR3: TGTGCCAGTAGTACCGGGACAATCTACGAGCAGTACTTC.

This clone has only a few counts. This sequence joins TRBV9 and TRBJ2-5; TRBD1 might be the D (5 bases). This CDR3 comprises 16 residues. Germline values: CDR1 SGDLS, CDR2 YYNGEE. V lost 0 bases, J lost 5 bases, and 17 bases lay in between. CDR3: CASSVVAQGDIETQYF. For the CDR3, the DNA is TGTGCCAGCAGCGTAGTCGCGCAGGGTGACATCGAGACCCAGTACTTC.

Here the CDR3 DNA reads TGTGCCATCAGTGAGTCGACCATGGGGAATACTGGGGCCAACGTCCTGACTTTC. This sequence encodes CAISESTMGNTGANVLTF. The chain couples TRBV10-3 to TRBJ2-6; no firm D call. Germline V CDR1 and CDR2: ENHRY, SYGVKD. V was cut by 0 bases and J by 2 bases, with 14 bases left in between. The CDR3 runs 18 residues.

The chain recombines TRBV5-5 with TRBJ1-5; 7 bases align to TRBD1. Germline V lookup: CDR1 SGHKS, CDR2 YYEKEE (reference sequence). The V segment lost 5 bases and the J segment 4 bases; nucleotides outside the gene matches: 3. The CDR3 covers 13 residues. Written as DNA, the CDR3 is TGTGCCAGCAGTCAGGGGGTAAATCAGCCCCAGCATTTT. It codes for CASSQGVNQPQHF.

The rearrangement links TRBV5-1 to TRBJ2-3, with unresolved D. This CDR3 comprises 14 residues. Trimming shortened V by 0 bases and J by 2 bases, and 7 bases separated the two germline ends. Germline V lookup: CDR1 SGHRS, CDR2 YFSETQ. The CDR3 protein is CASSLGSVTDTQYF. The CDR3 coding sequence is TGCGCCAGCAGCTTGGGGTCCGTCACAGATACGCAGTATTTT.

The gene calls are TRBV9 and TRBJ1-6, with D possibly being TRBD1 (6 bases). V was shortened by 3 bases and J by 7 bases, with 14 bases between the two germline ends. There are 15 residues in the CDR3. CDR1 is SGDLS and CDR2 is YYNGEE in the germline V gene. Here the CDR3 reads CASSARQVSNSPLHF. The DNA of the CDR3 is TGTGCCAGCAGCGCAAGACAGGTCTCAAATTCACCCCTCCACTTT.

This chain connects TRBV18 to TRBJ2-6; D may match TRBD1 or TRBD2 (5 bases each). This CDR3 is 17 amino acids long. Trimming removed 3 bases at V and 0 bases at J, with 12 bases between. Germline V CDR1 and CDR2: KGHSH, LQKENI. As DNA, the CDR3 is TGTGCCAGCTCACCCGGGACCCCAGTCTCTGGGGCCAACGTCCTGACTTTC. It encodes CASSPGTPVSGANVLTF.